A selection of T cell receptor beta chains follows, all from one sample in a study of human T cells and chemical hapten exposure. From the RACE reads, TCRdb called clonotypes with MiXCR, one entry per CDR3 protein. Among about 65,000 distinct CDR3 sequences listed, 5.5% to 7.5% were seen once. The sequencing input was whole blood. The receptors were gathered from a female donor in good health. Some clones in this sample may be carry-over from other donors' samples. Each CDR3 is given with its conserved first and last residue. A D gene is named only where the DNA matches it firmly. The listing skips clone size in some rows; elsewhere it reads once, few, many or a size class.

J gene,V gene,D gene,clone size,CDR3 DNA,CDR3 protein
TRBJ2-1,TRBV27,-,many,TGTGCCAGCAGTTCCCTTGGAGAGAGCTCCTACAATGAGCAGTTCTTC,CASSSLGESSYNEQFF
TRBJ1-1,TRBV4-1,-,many,TGCGCCAGCAGCCACCCGGCAGGCCCGAACACTGAAGCTTTCTTT,CASSHPAGPNTEAFF
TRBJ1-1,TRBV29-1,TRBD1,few,TGCAGCGTTGAACCAGGGGGCGGGAACACTGAAGCTTTCTTT,CSVEPGGGNTEAFF
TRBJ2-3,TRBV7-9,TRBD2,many,TGTGCCAGCAGCGAAATACTAGCGGGAACGGATACGCAGTATTTT,CASSEILAGTDTQYF
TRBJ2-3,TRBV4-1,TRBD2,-,TGCGCCAGCAGCCAAGTAGCGGGGACTAGCACAGATACGCAGTATTTT,CASSQVAGTSTDTQYF
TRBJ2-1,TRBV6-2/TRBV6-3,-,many,TGTGCCAGCAGTGGGTACAAGAGCTCCTACAATGAGCAGTTCTTC,CASSGYKSSYNEQFF
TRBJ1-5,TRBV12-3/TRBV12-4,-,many,TGTGCCAGCAGTTTGTTTGATCGGGAGCCCCAGCATTTT,CASSLFDREPQHF
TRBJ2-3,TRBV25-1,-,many,TGTGCCAGCAGTGAAGGTTTGGGGGTCCGCACAGATACGCAGTATTTT,CASSEGLGVRTDTQYF
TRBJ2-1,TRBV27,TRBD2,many,TGTGCCAGCGAGAGAAGGCTAGCGGGAGCCAATGAGCAGTTCTTC,CASERRLAGANEQFF
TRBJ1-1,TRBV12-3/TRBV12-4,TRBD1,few,TGTGCCAGCAGATCCAGGGGGACTGAAGCTTTCTTT,CASRSRGTEAFF
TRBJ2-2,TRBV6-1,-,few,TGTGCCAGCAGTGAAGCTCCAGCGAACACCGGGGAGCTGTTTTTT,CASSEAPANTGELFF
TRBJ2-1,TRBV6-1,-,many,TGTGCCAGCACAGGTAACAATGAGCAGTTCTTC,CASTGNNEQFF
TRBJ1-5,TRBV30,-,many,TGTGCCTGGAGTTTTGTTGGAGGGGGCAATCAGCCCCAGCATTTT,CAWSFVGGGNQPQHF
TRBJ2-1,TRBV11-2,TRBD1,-,TGTGCCAGCAGCTTAAGAAACAGGGGGGATGAGCAGTTCTTC,CASSLRNRGDEQFF
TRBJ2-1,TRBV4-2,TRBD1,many,TGTGCCAGTAGCCAGGGGGCAGGGAATGAGCAGTTCTTC,CASSQGAGNEQFF
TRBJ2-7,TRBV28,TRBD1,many,TGTGCCAGCATCCCTAGGGACAGGGCCTACGAGCAGTACTTC,CASIPRDRAYEQYF
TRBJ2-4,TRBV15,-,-,TGTGCCACCAGCATTCCACTAGCCAAAACCATTCAGTACTTC,CATSIPLAKTIQYF
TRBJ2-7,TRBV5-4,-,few,TGTGCCAGCAGCTTGGATGGGGGACGGGTAGCCTACGAGCAGTACTTC,CASSLDGGRVAYEQYF
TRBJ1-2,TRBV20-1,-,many,TGCAGTGCTAGTGAGGGTGCAGGCGACGGCTACACCTTC,CSASEGAGDGYTF
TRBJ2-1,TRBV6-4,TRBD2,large,TGTGCCAGCAGTGACGGGACTAGCTCCTACAATGAGCAGTTCTTC,CASSDGTSSYNEQFF
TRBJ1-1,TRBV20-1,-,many,TGCAGTGCTAGAGCGGGCGCCGTTAAAATGGGGGCTTTCTTT,CSARAGAVKMGAFF
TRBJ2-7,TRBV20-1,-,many,TGCAGTGCTAGAGATCCCTACACAGGGAACTACGAGCAGTACTTC,CSARDPYTGNYEQYF
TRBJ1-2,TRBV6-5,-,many,TGTGCCAGCAGTTACTCAGGCGACAGAGATGGCTACACCTTC,CASSYSGDRDGYTF
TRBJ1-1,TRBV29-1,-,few,TGCAGCGCCGGGGGTGACATCCTATCAGCTTTCTTT,CSAGGDILSAFF
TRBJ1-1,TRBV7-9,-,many,TGTGCCAGCAGCTCCCGGTGGCCGTGGCCTGAAGCTTTCTTT,CASSSRWPWPEAFF
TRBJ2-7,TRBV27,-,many,TGTGCCAGCAGTTTATCTAGACTAGACTACGAGCAGTACTTC,CASSLSRLDYEQYF
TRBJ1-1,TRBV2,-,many,TGTGCCAGCAGTGAGCGGGGAAGCACTGAAGCTTTCTTT,CASSERGSTEAFF
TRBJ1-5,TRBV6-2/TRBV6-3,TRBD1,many,TGTGCCAGCAGTCCACTCGTGGGACAGGGTTCCAATCAGCCCCAGCATTTT,CASSPLVGQGSNQPQHF
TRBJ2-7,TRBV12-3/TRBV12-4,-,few,TGTGCCAGCACTAACCTGGGGGTCGAGCAGTACTTC,CASTNLGVEQYF
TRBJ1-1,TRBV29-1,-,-,TGCAGCGTTGTCAGGGAATCGACTGAAGCTTTCTTT,CSVVRESTEAFF
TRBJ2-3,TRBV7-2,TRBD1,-,TGTGCCAGCAGCCCGGGACAGGGGAGAGATACGCAGTATTTT,CASSPGQGRDTQYF
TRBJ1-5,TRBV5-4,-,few,TGTGCCAGCAGCTTGTCGGGGGGAAGCAATCAGCCCCAGCATTTT,CASSLSGGSNQPQHF
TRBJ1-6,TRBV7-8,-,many,TGTGCCAGCAGCCTGGCGACAGTTTATAATTCACCCCTCCACTTT,CASSLATVYNSPLHF